This TCR beta chain was captured in a study of PD-L1 blockade in urothelial cancer. TCRdb's table, derived via immunoSEQ multiplex PCR, lists solely in-frame clones and lacks some. The sample contains fewer than 50,000 clones, 80% to 95% of which appear only once. The V gene's germline CDR1 is LNHNV and CDR2 YYDKDF (reference sequence). Trimming removed 1 base at V and 4 bases at J, with 11 bases between. There are 14 residues in the CDR3. The chain carries TRBV15 and TRBJ2-7; TRBD2 might be the D (6 bases). The source is a man aged 70 or older with urothelial cancer. The sequences come from PBMCs, collected around atezolizumab (anti-PD-L1) treatment. CDR3 in DNA: TGTGCCACCAGCAGAGCACAGGAGGGATACGAGCAGTACTTC. Its translation is CATSRAQEGYEQYF.